These T cell receptor beta chains were read from a single sample in a study of cytomegalovirus exposure and HLA in healthy donors. The method was immunoSEQ multiplex PCR; TCRdb's version includes in-frame clones alone and lacks a portion of them. The repertoire holds about 110,000 clones, roughly 79% seen once, with about 8% in the top ten. The sample consisted of PBMCs. Source of these receptors: a woman aged 45 to 65 in good health and CMV-seropositive. The CDR3 runs from the conserved cysteine through the conserved F or W. The D gene is left open where the match is weak. Some rows have no size entry. The others give once, few or many, or a class for an expanded clone.

d_gene	abundance	v_gene	j_gene	CDR3aa	CDR3nt
TRBD2	NA	TRBV5-1	TRBJ2-3	CASSPGLAEADTQYF	TGCGCCAGCAGTCCCGGACTAGCGGAAGCAGATACGCAGTATTTT
TRBD1	NA	TRBV7-8	TRBJ1-4	CASSLDRGKSEKLFF	TGTGCCAGCAGCCTCGACAGGGGGAAGAGTGAAAAACTGTTTTTT
NA	once	TRBV18	TRBJ1-2	CASSKGRDYGYTF	TGTGCCAGCTCAAAGGGGAGGGACTATGGCTACACCTTC
TRBD2	once	TRBV4-1	TRBJ2-1	CASSQAGTSGGYNEQFF	TGCGCCAGCAGCCAAGCGGGGACTAGCGGGGGTTACAATGAGCAGTTCTTC
TRBD2	NA	TRBV13	TRBJ2-7	CASSPDREGEQYF	TGTGCCAGCAGCCCGGACCGGGAGGGCGAGCAGTACTTC
NA	NA	TRBV11-2	TRBJ2-7	CASSLGPGNQYEQYF	TGTGCCAGCAGCTTAGGCCCAGGGAATCAGTACGAGCAGTACTTC
TRBD1	NA	TRBV6-6	TRBJ2-6	CASRGTETSGANVLTF	TGTGCCAGCAGAGGGACAGAGACCTCTGGGGCCAACGTCCTGACTTTC
NA	NA	TRBV13	TRBJ1-1	CASSLRGGDTEAFF	TGTGCCAGCAGCTTAAGAGGGGGGGACACTGAAGCTTTCTTT
NA	few	TRBV5-6	TRBJ1-5	CASSLWRSNQPQHF	TGTGCCAGCAGCTTGTGGCGGAGCAATCAGCCCCAGCATTTT
NA	NA	TRBV2	TRBJ1-2	CASSERRAGNGYTF	TGTGCCAGCAGTGAAAGGCGGGCGGGGAATGGCTACACCTTC
NA	NA	TRBV5-8	TRBJ1-5	CASSYTGNQPQHF	TGTGCCAGCAGCTATACAGGGAATCAGCCCCAGCATTTT
NA	NA	TRBV29-1	TRBJ2-3	CSAPSVPSDTQYF	TGCAGCGCCCCGAGTGTGCCCTCAGATACGCAGTATTTT
TRBD1	NA	TRBV19	TRBJ2-2	CAASNLDRVNTGELFF	TGTGCTGCCAGTAATCTAGACAGGGTTAACACCGGGGAGCTGTTTTTT
TRBD1	NA	TRBV7-2	TRBJ2-7	CASSRTDRASYEQYF	TGTGCCAGCAGCCGGACCGACAGGGCTTCCTACGAGCAGTACTTC
NA	NA	TRBV5-4	TRBJ2-1	CASSSKGVISYNEQFF	TGTGCCAGCAGCTCGAAGGGGGTGATCTCCTACAATGAGCAGTTCTTC
NA	NA	TRBV5-1	TRBJ1-2	CASSLDWNYGYTF	TGCGCCAGCAGCTTGGACTGGAACTATGGCTACACCTTC
NA	NA	TRBV7-3	TRBJ2-3	CASSLSGSTDTQYF	TGTGCCAGCAGCTTAAGCGGGAGCACAGATACGCAGTATTTT
TRBD1	NA	TRBV5-4	TRBJ1-1	CASRSDREKEAFF	TGTGCCAGCAGATCGGACAGGGAAAAAGAAGCTTTCTTT
NA	NA	TRBV6-5	TRBJ1-1	CASSYSRRGSTEAFF	TGTGCCAGCAGTTACTCCCGCAGGGGAAGCACTGAAGCTTTCTTT
TRBD1	NA	TRBV6-6	TRBJ1-2	CASTRGSQGANYGYTF	TGTGCCAGTACCCGAGGCAGTCAGGGGGCTAACTATGGCTACACCTTC
NA	few	TRBV7-9	TRBJ2-3	CASSFKTGVDTQYF	TGTGCCAGCAGCTTTAAAACGGGAGTAGATACGCAGTATTTT
TRBD1	NA	TRBV6-5	TRBJ1-2	CASSYSRTGYGYTF	TGTGCCAGCAGTTACTCTAGGACAGGCTATGGCTACACCTTC
NA	NA	TRBV5-1	TRBJ2-7	CASSPGNFPPYEQYF	TGCGCCAGCAGCCCAGGGAACTTTCCTCCCTACGAGCAGTACTTC
TRBD1	NA	TRBV7-6	TRBJ1-6	CASSLAGTGGSPLHF	TGTGCCAGCAGCTTGGCCGGGACAGGGGGATCACCCCTCCACTTT
NA	NA	TRBV23-1	TRBJ1-1	CASSQSTVGRDTEAFF	TGCGCCAGCAGTCAATCGACTGTAGGGAGGGACACTGAAGCTTTCTTT
NA	NA	TRBV4-1	TRBJ1-1	CASSQGRQSYTEAFF	TGCGCCAGCAGCCAAGGGAGGCAGTCCTACACTGAAGCTTTCTTT
TRBD2	NA	TRBV9	TRBJ2-7	CASSPRLAGTYEQYF	TGTGCCAGCAGTCCTAGACTAGCGGGAACTTACGAGCAGTACTTC
NA	NA	TRBV9	TRBJ2-1	CASSVVPLGGYNEQFF	TGTGCCAGCAGCGTAGTACCCCTAGGCGGCTACAATGAGCAGTTCTTC
NA	NA	TRBV21-1	TRBJ2-1	CASSKAPSGSLDEQFF	TGTGCCAGCAGCAAAGCGCCTAGCGGGAGTCTGGATGAGCAGTTCTTC
TRBD1	NA	TRBV27	TRBJ2-7	CASSLSGQGFSYEQYF	TGTGCCAGCAGTTTGTCCGGACAGGGGTTCTCCTACGAGCAGTACTTC
NA	few	TRBV7-8	TRBJ2-7	CASSLDRVSSYEQYF	TGTGCCAGCAGCTTAGATCGGGTTTCCTCCTACGAGCAGTACTTC